The 30 T cell receptor beta chains given below trace back to one sample, sequenced in a study of cytomegalovirus exposure and HLA in healthy donors. The PCR made use of 60 Vbeta and 13 Jbeta primers. Profiling relied on immunoSEQ multiplex PCR, and the TCRdb table lists in-frame clones only, not all of them. Found here are about 120,000 clones, 65% to 85% of them singletons; the top ten hold about 5%. The sample was PBMCs. The receptor source for this set is a woman aged 25 to 45 in good health and CMV-seropositive.

A word on this clone: At the DNA level, this CDR3 is encoded by other sequences in the same sample as well. The chain has TRBV18 and TRBJ1-1, with D perhaps TRBD1 (6 bases). Trimming took 3 bases from V and 0 from J, leaving 8 bases between them. The CDR3 sequence is 14 residues long. Germline-derived CDR1 and CDR2 are KGHSH and LQKENI. CDR3 DNA: TGTGCCAGCTCACCGGGGGCAGTGAACACTGAAGCTTTCTTT. Its translation is CASSPGAVNTEAFF.

This clone was counted a few times. The V call is TRBV10-2, the J call TRBJ2-2; a possible D gene is TRBD1 (6 bases). V lost 3 bases, J lost 6 bases, and 8 bases lay in between. The CDR3 loop spans 13 amino acids. The germline gives CDR1 WSHSY, CDR2 SAAADI. CDR3 loop: CASSDRGAGELFF. The CDR3 DNA reads TGCGCCAGCAGTGACAGGGGTGCCGGGGAGCTGTTTTTT.

The gene calls are TRBV29-1 and TRBJ1-4; D ambiguous. The CDR3 extends over 13 amino acids. Germline V gene data show CDR1 as SQVTM and CDR2 as ANQGSEA. V was clipped by 4 bases and J by 8 bases, with 14 bases between them. This CDR3 reads CSVGRERREKLFF. DNA for the CDR3: TGCAGCGTTGGCCGGGAGAGGAGGGAAAAACTGTTTTTT.

The chain recombines TRBV9 with TRBJ1-1; TRBD1 agrees at 12 bases. The length of the CDR3 is 19 residues. The ends lost 0 bases at V and 1 base at J; junction bases unmatched: 10. The germline gives CDR1 SGDLS, CDR2 YYNGEE. CDR3 DNA sequence: TGTGCCAGCAGCGTAGCTGATGCCGGGACAGGGGGCCCGAACACTGAAGCTTTCTTT. It encodes CASSVADAGTGGPNTEAFF.

The V and J genes are TRBV19 and TRBJ2-2, with TRBD2 as a possible D gene (6 bases). The V gene's germline CDR1 is LNHDA and CDR2 SQIVND (reference sequence). V lost 6 bases, J lost 1 base, and 12 bases lay in between. The CDR3 has 15 residues. The DNA for the CDR3 is TGTGCCAGTAGCGAAGGGACTGGGAACACCGGGGAGCTGTTTTTT. Residues: CASSEGTGNTGELFF.

The genes are TRBV14 and TRBJ1-5; TRBD1 aligns across 8 bases. Germline CDR1 SGHDN, CDR2 FVKESK. The trim removed 6 bases at V and 6 bases at J, leaving 7 bases unmatched. This CDR3 is built from 14 residues. CDR3 amino acids: CASSAGGAGQPQHF. The DNA for the CDR3 is TGTGCCAGCAGTGCAGGGGGCGCGGGTCAGCCCCAGCATTTT.

The V and J genes are TRBV5-6 and TRBJ2-7, with 15 nucleotides matching TRBD2. The length of the CDR3 is 16 residues. Germline trimming cut 0 bases from V and 4 bases from J; bases unmatched to any gene: 2. Per the germline V gene, CDR1 is SGHDT and CDR2 is YYEEEE. The CDR3 reads CASSLVGLAGGYEQYF. CDR3 sequence (DNA): TGTGCCAGCAGCTTGGTGGGACTAGCGGGGGGATACGAGCAGTACTTC.

The V and J genes are TRBV27 and TRBJ2-1, with 9 positions matching TRBD2. The J segment lost 4 bases and the V segment lost 2 bases, leaving 3 bases of the junction unmatched. Germline V lookup: CDR1 MNHEY, CDR2 SMNVEV (reference sequence). The CDR3 sequence is 15 residues long. CDR3 sequence reads: CASSLLAGLYNEQFF. CDR3 bases: TGTGCCAGCAGTTTACTAGCGGGGTTATACAATGAGCAGTTCTTC.

This chain joins TRBV4-1 and TRBJ2-7; D is ambiguous. V lost 1 base and J lost 2, with 6 bases in between. The germline gives CDR1 MGHRA, CDR2 YSYEKL. The CDR3 length is 13 residues. CDR3 residues: CASSQVITYEQYF. As DNA, the CDR3 is TGCGCCAGCAGCCAAGTTATAACCTACGAGCAGTACTTC.

This sequence joins TRBV4-1 and TRBJ2-3; 9 positions match TRBD2. The trim removed 4 bases at V and 6 bases at J, leaving 14 bases unmatched. The CDR3 extends over 17 amino acids. CDR1 and CDR2 (germline): MGHRA, YSYEKL. The CDR3 coding sequence is TGCGCCAGCAGCCCGCCCCGGGCTAGCGGGATCGGGGATACGCAGTATTTT. Its protein product is CASSPPRASGIGDTQYF.

This clone was seen only once. The V gene is TRBV23-1, the J gene TRBJ1-2; maybe TRBD1 (6 bases). TRBV23-1 counts as an open reading frame of uncertain function. The CDR3 loop spans 16 amino acids. With 1 base removed from V and 4 bases from J, the gap between germline ends came to 16 bases. The CDR3 DNA sequence: TGCGCCAGCAGTCAATGCGGGGGCCGGTTAATCTATGGCTACACCTTC. This translates into CASSQCGGRLIYGYTF.

The chain joins TRBV7-2 to TRBJ2-1; 13 bases are shared with TRBD2. Per the germline V gene, CDR1 is SGHTA and CDR2 is FQGNSA. The CDR3 runs 15 residues. The trim removed 11 bases at V and 8 bases at J, leaving 12 bases unmatched. Here the CDR3 DNA reads TGTGCCTCCCGGTGGAGGACTAGCGGGAGCTATGAGCAGTTCTTC. Translation: CASRWRTSGSYEQFF. The whole variable domain, filled in from reference TRBV7-2 and TRBJ2-1, reads GAGVSQSPSNKVTEKGKDVELRCDPISGHTALYWYRQSLGQGLEFLIYFQGNSAPDKSGLPSDRFSAERTGGSVSTLTIQRTQQEDSAVYLCASRWRTSGSYEQFFGPGTRLTVL.

This clone was seen a single time. The chain couples TRBV5-4 to TRBJ2-7, with 9 bases lining up with TRBD2. V gave up 4 bases and J gave up 3 bases; unmatched junction bases: 5. Looked up from germline, CDR1 is SGHNT and CDR2 is YYREEE (reference sequence). The CDR3 is made up of 14 amino acids. In DNA, the CDR3 is TGTGCCAGCAGCAAGACTAGCGGCAACTACGAGCAGTACTTC. The encoded protein is CASSKTSGNYEQYF.

V gene TRBV2 combines with J gene TRBJ1-3; maybe TRBD1 (5 bases). The V end was cut by 6 bases, the J end by 3 bases, with 6 bases between. The CDR3 has 12 residues. Germline values: CDR1 SNHLY, CDR2 FYNNEI. CDR3 protein: CASRGGGNTIYF. CDR3 DNA: TGTGCCAGCAGGGGGGGTGGAAACACCATATATTTT.

The chain employs TRBV9 and TRBJ2-4; 7 positions agree with TRBD2. With V trimmed by 2 bases and J by 0 bases, 2 bases remained unmatched. Germline V gene sequence: CDR1 SGDLS, CDR2 YYNGEE. The CDR3 is 15 amino acids. The CDR3 nucleotides are TGTGCCAGCAGCGTGGTAGCGGGAGCCAAAAACATTCAGTACTTC. This translates into CASSVVAGAKNIQYF.

This clone has a handful of counts. The rearrangement joins TRBV19 to TRBJ1-5; TRBD1 matches 8 bases. The ends lost 0 bases at V and 6 bases at J; junction bases unmatched: 10. The CDR3 is 17 amino acids. CDR1 and CDR2 (germline): LNHDA, SQIVND (reference sequence). The CDR3 DNA follows: TGTGCCAGTAGTATAGATCTTATGGACAGGGAGTTTCAGCCCCAGCATTTT. Translation gives CASSIDLMDREFQPQHF.

The chain carries TRBV30 and TRBJ2-5; D is perhaps TRBD1 (5 bases). The CDR3 runs 13 residues. With 2 bases removed from V and 5 bases from J, the gap between germline ends came to 12 bases. CDR1 is GTSNPN and CDR2 is SVGIG in the germline V gene (reference sequence). CDR3: CAWSTGAEETQYF. The CDR3 region has the DNA TGTGCCTGGAGTACAGGTGCGGAGGAGACCCAGTACTTC.

This clone turned up a few times. The chain is built from TRBV10-3 and TRBJ1-5; D gene unclear. In germline, CDR1 is ENHRY, CDR2 SYGVKD. V lost 4 bases, J lost 2 bases, and 12 bases lay in between. The CDR3 consists of 15 residues. CDR3 sequence (DNA): TGTGCCATCAGTGTAGGTCGGGAAGGCAATCAGCCCCAGCATTTT. As protein: CAISVGREGNQPQHF.

The chain employs TRBV10-3 and TRBJ2-7; TRBD1 might be the D (6 bases). Per the germline V gene, CDR1 is ENHRY and CDR2 is SYGVKD. The CDR3 has 14 amino acids. Trimming stripped 2 bases from V and 6 bases from J, with 14 bases between. The CDR3 bases are TGTGCCATCAGTGAGCAGGACAGTTGGGGCGAGCAGTACTTC. This encodes CAISEQDSWGEQYF.

The chain employs TRBV7-2 and TRBJ1-4; 8 bases align to TRBD1. The CDR3 is made up of 15 amino acids. V was pared by 5 bases and J by 7 bases, with 9 bases of the junction left unmatched. Per the germline V gene, CDR1 is SGHTA and CDR2 is FQGNSA. For the CDR3, the DNA is TGTGCCAGCAGCCCCGGGGGCAGGGGGCCTGAAAAACTGTTTTTT. It translates to CASSPGGRGPEKLFF.

The rearrangement links TRBV6-1 to TRBJ1-5, with D uncertain. The V and J ends lost 4 bases and 7 bases respectively, with 11 bases between them. There are 13 residues in the CDR3. The germline gives CDR1 MNHNS, CDR2 SASEGT. The CDR3 here is CASSGGSRQPQHF. The CDR3, as DNA: TGTGCCAGCAGTGGAGGAAGCCGCCAGCCCCAGCATTTT.

This sequence joins TRBV10-3 and TRBJ1-2; D perhaps matches TRBD1 (5 bases). The CDR3 extends over 12 amino acids. From germline, CDR1 is ENHRY and CDR2 SYGVKD. Trimming stripped 3 bases from V and 10 bases from J, with 12 bases between. The CDR3 sequence is CAISESVGDYTF. The CDR3 DNA is TGTGCCATCAGTGAATCGGTAGGGGACTACACCTTC.

The chain carries TRBV7-2 and TRBJ2-2; D is uncertain. CDR1 and CDR2 from the germline V gene are SGHTA and FQGNSA. V lost 1 base and J lost 3, with 6 bases in between. The CDR3 totals 14 residues. CDR3 amino acids: CASSLVSYTGELFF. The CDR3, as DNA: TGTGCCAGCAGCTTAGTGAGCTACACCGGGGAGCTGTTTTTT. Based on the CDR3 plus reference TRBV7-2 and TRBJ2-2, the full variable domain is GAGVSQSPSNKVTEKGKDVELRCDPISGHTALYWYRQSLGQGLEFLIYFQGNSAPDKSGLPSDRFSAERTGGSVSTLTIQRTQQEDSAVYLCASSLVSYTGELFFGEGSRLTVL.

The V call is TRBV7-3, the J call TRBJ2-1, with TRBD2 matching over 12 bases. The CDR3 runs 14 residues. Germline CDR1 SGHTA, CDR2 FQGTGA. The J segment lost 6 bases and the V segment lost 5 bases, leaving 2 bases of the junction unmatched. CDR3 nucleotides: TGTGCCAGCAGCATGGGACTAGCGGGCAATGAGCAGTTCTTC. It encodes CASSMGLAGNEQFF. Variable domain in full (rest from reference TRBV7-3 and TRBJ2-1): GAGVSQTPSNKVTEKGKYVELRCDPISGHTALYWYRQSLGQGPEFLIYFQGTGAADDSGLPNDRFFAVRPEGSVSTLKIQRTERGDSAVYLCASSMGLAGNEQFFGPGTRLTVL.

The gene calls are TRBV30 and TRBJ2-1; D not resolved. CDR3 length equals 12 residues. Germline-derived CDR1 and CDR2 are GTSNPN and SVGIG (reference sequence). V shed 0 bases and J shed 10 bases, with 10 bases lying between them. In nucleotides, the CDR3 is TGTGCCTGGAGTGTACTTATACAGGAGCAGTTCTTC. As protein: CAWSVLIQEQFF. The entire variable domain, with the rest obtained from reference TRBV30 and TRBJ2-1, is as follows: SQTIHQWPATLVQPVGSPLSLECTVEGTSNPNLYWYRQAAGRGLQLLFYSVGIGQISSEVPQNLSASRPQDRQFILSSKKLLLSDSGFYLCAWSVLIQEQFFGPGTRLTVL.

The chain couples TRBV10-1 to TRBJ2-3; D may be TRBD2 (5 bases). CDR3 size: 13 residues. V gave up 5 bases and J gave up 1 base, with 7 bases separating them. Germline assignment: CDR1 WNHNN and CDR2 SYGVQD (reference sequence). CDR3 nucleotide sequence: TGCGCCAGCAGTCCGGAGGGCACAGATACGCAGTATTTT. Protein sequence: CASSPEGTDTQYF.

V and J are TRBV4-2 and TRBJ1-1; a possible D gene is TRBD1 (6 bases). Germline CDR1 and CDR2: LGHNA and YNFKEQ. The V and J ends lost 3 bases and 6 bases respectively, with 23 bases between them. This CDR3 is 17 amino acids long. This chain's CDR3 is CASSQEKGDRADAEAFF. The CDR3 bases are TGTGCCAGCAGCCAGGAAAAGGGGGACCGAGCTGACGCTGAAGCTTTCTTT.

J is TRBJ1-1 and V is TRBV7-2, with a tentative D call TRBD1 (6 bases). V dropped 4 bases and J dropped 7 bases, with 13 bases sitting between them. Germline V CDR1 and CDR2: SGHTA, FQGNSA. The CDR3 runs to 13 residues. CDR3 nucleotide sequence: TGTGCCAGCAGCTATTCAGGGGTAGGTGAAGCTTTCTTT. Translated: CASSYSGVGEAFF.

The CDR3 protein is CASRDWRDREGEKLFF. The CDR3 DNA reads as TGTGCCAGCAGAGACTGGAGAGACAGGGAAGGAGAAAAACTGTTTTTT. V usage is TRBV11-2 and J usage is TRBJ1-4, with 7 nucleotides matching TRBD1. Trimming removed 6 bases from V and 8 bases from J; junction bases left unmatched: 15. Germline-derived CDR1 and CDR2 are SGHAT and FQNNGV. This CDR3 is built from 16 residues. Looking up the rest from reference TRBV11-2 and TRBJ1-4 gives the full variable domain: EAGVAQSPRYKIIEKRQSVAFWCNPISGHATLYWYQQILGQGPKLLIQFQNNGVVDDSQLPKDRFSAERLKGVDSTLKIQPAKLEDSAVYLCASRDWRDREGEKLFFGSGTQLSVL.

Worth noting for this clone: The junction departs from the called germline gene at one end, perhaps through a read error. The V call is TRBV7-7, the J call TRBJ2-7, with TRBD1 identical over 7 bases. CDR1 and CDR2 from the germline V gene are SSHAT and FNYEAQ (reference sequence). The CDR3 contains 15 residues. The CDR3 protein is CASSRGTDKFDEQYF. CDR3 coding DNA: TGTGCTAGCAGCCGAGGGACAGACAAATTTGACGAGCAGTACTTC.